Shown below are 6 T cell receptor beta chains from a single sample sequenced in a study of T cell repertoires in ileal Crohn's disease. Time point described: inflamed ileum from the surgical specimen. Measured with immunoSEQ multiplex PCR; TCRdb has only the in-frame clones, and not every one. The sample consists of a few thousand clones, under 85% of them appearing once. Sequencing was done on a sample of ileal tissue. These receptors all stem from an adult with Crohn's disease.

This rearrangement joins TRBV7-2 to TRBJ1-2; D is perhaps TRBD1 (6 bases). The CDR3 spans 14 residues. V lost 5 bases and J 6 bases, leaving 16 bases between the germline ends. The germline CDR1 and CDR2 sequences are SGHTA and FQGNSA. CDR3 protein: CASSPDRSQNGYTF. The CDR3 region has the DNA TGTGCCAGCAGCCCAGACAGGAGTCAGAATGGCTACACCTTC.

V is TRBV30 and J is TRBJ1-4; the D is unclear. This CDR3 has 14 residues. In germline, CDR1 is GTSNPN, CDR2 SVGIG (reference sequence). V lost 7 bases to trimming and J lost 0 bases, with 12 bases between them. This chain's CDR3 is CASLGRTTNEKLFF. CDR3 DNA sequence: TGTGCCTCCCTGGGCAGGACAACTAATGAAAAACTGTTTTTT.

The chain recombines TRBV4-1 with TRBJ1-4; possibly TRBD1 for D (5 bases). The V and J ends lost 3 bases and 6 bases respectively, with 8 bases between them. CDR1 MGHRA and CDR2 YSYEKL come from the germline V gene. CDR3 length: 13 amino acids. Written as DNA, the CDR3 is TGCGCCAGCAGCCAGACGACAGATGAAAAACTGTTTTTT. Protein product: CASSQTTDEKLFF.

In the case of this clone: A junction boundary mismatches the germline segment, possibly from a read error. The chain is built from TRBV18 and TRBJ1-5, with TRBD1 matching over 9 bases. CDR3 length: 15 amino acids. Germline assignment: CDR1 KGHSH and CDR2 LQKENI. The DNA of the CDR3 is TGTGCCAGCTCCCCACAGGGGGCAGCAGGGCAGCCCCAGCATTTT. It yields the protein CASSPQGAAGQPQHF.

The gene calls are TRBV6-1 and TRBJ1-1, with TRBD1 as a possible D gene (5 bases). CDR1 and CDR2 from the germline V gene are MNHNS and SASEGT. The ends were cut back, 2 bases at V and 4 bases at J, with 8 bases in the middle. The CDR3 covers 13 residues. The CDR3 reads CASSENRPTEAFF. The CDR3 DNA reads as TGTGCCAGCAGTGAAAACAGGCCCACTGAAGCTTTCTTT.

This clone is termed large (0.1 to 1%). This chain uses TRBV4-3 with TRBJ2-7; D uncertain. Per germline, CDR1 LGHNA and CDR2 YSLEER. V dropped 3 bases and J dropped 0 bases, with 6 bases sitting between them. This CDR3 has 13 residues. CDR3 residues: CASSQRTSYEQYF. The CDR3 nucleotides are TGCGCCAGCAGCCAGAGGACCTCCTACGAGCAGTACTTC.